Listed here are 29 T cell receptor beta chains from one sample, sequenced in a study of blood T cell repertoires in COVID-19. Sequencing used immunoSEQ multiplex PCR; TCRdb keeps in-frame clones, though not all of them. Among roughly 130,000 clones listed, approximately 82% were seen once. Sequenced input: peripheral blood. These receptors originate from a man between 40 and 49 years old with active or convalescent COVID-19.

This rearrangement joins TRBV5-1 to TRBJ2-3; 13 bases line up with TRBD2. The V gene's germline CDR1 is SGHRS and CDR2 YFSETQ. The CDR3 loop spans 17 amino acids. Unmatched junction bases numbered 4, after V lost 0 bases and J lost 3 bases. The CDR3 protein is CASSLGQTSGGTDTQYF. The CDR3 DNA follows: TGCGCCAGCAGCTTGGGGCAGACTAGCGGGGGGACAGATACGCAGTATTTT. Complete variable domain (other parts from reference TRBV5-1 and TRBJ2-3): KAGVTQTPRYLIKTRGQQVTLSCSPISGHRSVSWYQQTPGQGLQFLFEYFSETQRNKGNFPGRFSGRQFSNSRSEMNVSTLELGDSALYLCASSLGQTSGGTDTQYFGPGTRLTVL.

The V and J genes are TRBV7-6 and TRBJ2-2; maybe TRBD1 (6 bases). CDR3 size: 13 residues. The germline V gene has CDR1 SGHVS and CDR2 FNYEAQ. V was pared by 3 bases and J by 5 bases, with 7 bases between. CDR3 in DNA: TGTGCCAGCAGCTTCACAGGGACCGGGGAGCTGTTTTTT. Protein product: CASSFTGTGELFF.

The chain combines TRBV30 with TRBJ2-1; 10 bases match TRBD1. Germline assignment: CDR1 GTSNPN and CDR2 SVGIG (reference sequence). V shed 2 bases, J shed 15 bases, and the junction held 16 bases outside the gene matches. CDR3 length: 15 amino acids. CDR3 DNA sequence: TGTGCCTGGAGTAGCACCGGGACAGGGGCCCCCCGTTGGTTCTTC. Protein: CAWSSTGTGAPRWFF.

The chain combines TRBV12-3 or TRBV12-4 with TRBJ2-1, with D tentatively TRBD1 (6 bases). The CDR3 sequence is 12 residues long. V was trimmed by 5 bases and J by 9 bases, leaving 11 bases between them. For the CDR3, the DNA is TGTGCCAGCAGTCGGACAGCCGGTGAGCAGTTCTTC. It yields the protein CASSRTAGEQFF.

The chain couples TRBV27 to TRBJ2-7; tentative D call: TRBD2 (6 bases). V lost 8 bases, J lost 6 bases, and 14 bases lay in between. Per the germline V gene, CDR1 is MNHEY and CDR2 is SMNVEV (reference sequence). The CDR3 has 12 amino acids. The CDR3 coding sequence is TGTGCCAGCGGCCGGGGGTATAGCGAGCAGTACTTC. Amino acids: CASGRGYSEQYF.

The rearrangement links TRBV5-4 to TRBJ2-3; weak D call: TRBD1 (6 bases). V lost 3 bases and J 0 bases, leaving 14 bases between the germline ends. The CDR3 has 16 residues. Germline V gives CDR1 SGHNT, CDR2 YYREEE (reference sequence). The CDR3 is CASSWGTTRSTDTQYF. The DNA for the CDR3 is TGTGCCAGCAGCTGGGGGACAACTCGAAGCACAGATACGCAGTATTTT.

CDR3 bases: TGTGCCAGTAGTTCGGGGACTAGCGGTGTCGGTGAGCAGTTCTTC. Translation: CASSSGTSGVGEQFF. This chain connects TRBV19 to TRBJ2-1; 11 positions agree with TRBD2. The CDR3 sequence is 15 residues long. Trimming took 5 bases from V and 9 from J; bases not matched to a gene: 9. Germline V gene data show CDR1 as LNHDA and CDR2 as SQIVND (reference sequence).

V usage is TRBV5-4 and J usage is TRBJ2-2; TRBD1 matches 8 bases. Germline loops: CDR1 SGHNT, CDR2 YYREEE (reference sequence). This CDR3 has 15 residues. The V segment lost 4 bases and the J segment 6 bases; nucleotides outside the gene matches: 8. This CDR3 reads CASSPGQGRAGELFF. The CDR3 region has the DNA TGTGCCAGCAGCCCCGGACAGGGTAGGGCCGGGGAGCTGTTTTTT.

The CDR3, as DNA: TGTGCCAGCAGCCTACGGGGTACAGAACCCTACGAGCAGTACTTC. Its translation is CASSLRGTEPYEQYF. This rearrangement joins TRBV3-1 (or the pseudogene TRBV3-2) to TRBJ2-7, with a possible D match to TRBD2 (5 bases). Trimming stripped 4 bases from V and 2 bases from J, with 15 bases between. This CDR3 comprises 15 residues. Germline V gene sequence: CDR1 LGHDT, CDR2 YNNKEL (reference sequence).

This chain connects TRBV2 to TRBJ1-1; D gene uncertain. CDR3 length: 15 residues. In germline, CDR1 is SNHLY, CDR2 FYNNEI. V lost 10 bases to trimming and J lost 3 bases, with 21 bases between them. CDR3 loop: CAITLAWGRYTEAFF. CDR3 DNA sequence: TGTGCCATCACCCTAGCGTGGGGTCGGTACACTGAAGCTTTCTTT.

This clone has a single count. The chain carries TRBV6-1 and TRBJ1-4; 7 bases line up with TRBD1. This CDR3 is built from 17 residues. CDR1 is MNHNS and CDR2 is SASEGT in the germline V gene. After removal of 3 bases from V and 8 bases from J, the junction contained 15 bases not matched to a gene. In DNA, the CDR3 is TGTGCCAGCAGTGACGCCCCGGCAGGGGGGTCAGGGGAAAAACTGTTTTTT. This sequence encodes CASSDAPAGGSGEKLFF.

CDR3 DNA sequence: TGTGCCAGCAGCCCACAGGGGGGCGAGCAGTACTTC. Its protein is CASSPQGGEQYF. This rearrangement joins TRBV7-8 to TRBJ2-7; 8 bases match TRBD1. V lost 5 bases and J lost 6; bases outside the gene matches: 3. CDR1 is SGHVS, CDR2 FQNEAQ, per germline. This CDR3 contains 12 residues.

The chain recombines TRBV14 with TRBJ1-1, with 7 bases identical to TRBD1. This CDR3 contains 13 residues. Germline trimming cut 5 bases from V and 11 bases from J; bases unmatched to any gene: 11. The germline V gene has CDR1 SGHDN and CDR2 FVKESK. The CDR3 is CASSLLGQPRAFF. CDR3 bases: TGTGCCAGCAGCTTACTGGGACAGCCTAGGGCTTTCTTT.

J is TRBJ2-7 and V is TRBV7-2, with D possibly matching TRBD1 (7 bases). From germline, CDR1 is SGHTA and CDR2 FQGNSA. There are 15 residues in the CDR3. V dropped 5 bases and J dropped 0 bases, with 14 bases sitting between them. The DNA of the CDR3 is TGTGCCAGCAGCCCCCAGGGGGGCTTCTCCTACGAGCAGTACTTC. It codes for CASSPQGGFSYEQYF.

This clone came up once. V usage is TRBV4-1 and J usage is TRBJ1-2; D is possibly TRBD1 (6 bases). Trimming took 2 bases from V and 4 from J, leaving 20 bases between them. CDR1 and CDR2 from the germline V gene are MGHRA and YSYEKL. CDR3 length: 17 amino acids. CDR3 DNA sequence: TGCGCCAGCAGCCAATCCGAGGGGGATCCCCGCATCTATGGCTACACCTTC. Amino acid sequence: CASSQSEGDPRIYGYTF.

The chain uses TRBV3-1 (or the pseudogene TRBV3-2) and TRBJ2-3; no reliable D call. Germline V gene sequence: CDR1 LGHDT, CDR2 YNNKEL (reference sequence). V was clipped by 4 bases and J by 1 base, with 15 bases between them. The CDR3 contains 16 residues. This CDR3 is CASSLTSGQGTDTQYF. The CDR3 region has the DNA TGTGCCAGCAGCCTCACCTCTGGCCAGGGCACAGATACGCAGTATTTT.

The V gene is TRBV11-3, the J gene TRBJ2-1; 14 bases are a match to TRBD2. Germline V gives CDR1 SGHNT, CDR2 YENEEA. The junction had 3 bases not matched to a gene; V was cut back by 4 bases and J by 7 bases. The CDR3 has 15 residues. The DNA for the CDR3 is TGTGCCAGCAGCTCGACTAGCGGGGGGGCGAATGAGCAGTTCTTC. It translates to CASSSTSGGANEQFF.

This chain connects TRBV5-1 to TRBJ1-2; D unresolved. The V and J ends lost 0 bases and 4 bases respectively, with 7 bases between them. Germline CDR1 and CDR2: SGHRS and YFSETQ. The CDR3 runs to 13 residues. CDR3 DNA: TGCGCCAGCAGCTTGGCACAGAGCTATGGCTACACCTTC. Protein: CASSLAQSYGYTF.

This sequence joins TRBV12-5 and TRBJ1-1; 12 bases agree with TRBD1. This CDR3 contains 19 residues. Germline CDR1 reads LGHNT; CDR2 reads FRNRAP. V shed 0 bases and J 5 bases; nucleotides not matched to a gene: 13. The CDR3 nucleotides are TGTGCTAGTGGTTTGGTACTGGGACAGGGGGCGCGGGGGGGAACTGAAGCTTTCTTT. Protein: CASGLVLGQGARGGTEAFF. Combining the CDR3 with reference TRBV12-5 and TRBJ1-1 gives the whole variable domain DARVTQTPRHKVTEMGQEVTMRCQPILGHNTVFWYRQTMMQGLELLAYFRNRAPLDDSGMPKDRFSAEMPDATLATLKIQPSEPRDSAVYFCASGLVLGQGARGGTEAFFGQGTRLTVV.

The V and J genes are TRBV4-1 and TRBJ1-1, with no clear D. With 0 bases removed from V and 0 bases from J, the gap between germline ends came to 11 bases. CDR3 length equals 16 residues. The V gene's germline CDR1 is MGHRA and CDR2 YSYEKL. The CDR3 sequence is CASSQELARLNTEAFF. DNA for the CDR3: TGCGCCAGCAGCCAAGAATTGGCCAGGTTGAACACTGAAGCTTTCTTT.

This sequence joins TRBV2 and TRBJ2-3; 7 nucleotides agree with TRBD2. V was clipped by 8 bases and J by 4 bases; unmatched bases: 9. Germline V gene data show CDR1 as SNHLY and CDR2 as FYNNEI. This CDR3 contains 14 residues. The CDR3 here is CASGEGPSADTQYF. In DNA form, the CDR3 reads TGTGCCAGCGGGGAGGGTCCTAGCGCAGATACGCAGTATTTT.

Many counts were recorded for this clone. The V call is TRBV10-3, the J call TRBJ2-7; 7 bases are shared with TRBD1. CDR3 length equals 14 residues. Trimming removed 10 bases from V and 0 bases from J; junction bases left unmatched: 9. Per germline, CDR1 ENHRY and CDR2 SYGVKD. The CDR3 region is CATADRSFSYEQYF. In DNA form, the CDR3 reads TGTGCCACCGCGGACAGGAGCTTCTCCTACGAGCAGTACTTC.

V and J are TRBV20-1 and TRBJ1-5; D is unclear. Germline assignment: CDR1 DFQATT and CDR2 SNEGSKA (reference sequence). The CDR3 consists of 13 residues. V was shortened by 3 bases and J by 0 bases, with 6 bases between the two germline ends. CDR3 region: CSASGVSNQPQHF. CDR3 coding DNA: TGCAGTGCTAGTGGAGTTAGCAATCAGCCCCAGCATTTT.

The chain links TRBV5-1 to TRBJ2-1, with TRBD2 matching 11 bases. The CDR3 sequence is 17 residues long. Unmatched junction bases numbered 11, after V lost 0 bases and J lost 9 bases. Germline-derived CDR1 and CDR2 are SGHRS and YFSETQ. The CDR3 nucleotides read TGCGCCAGCAGCTTGGACGCGTTAGCGGGGGGGCCCGGTGAGCAGTTCTTC. Translated: CASSLDALAGGPGEQFF.

V usage is TRBV20-1 and J usage is TRBJ1-2; D not certain. Germline CDR1 DFQATT, CDR2 SNEGSKA (reference sequence). V lost 3 bases and J lost 2, with 13 bases in between. The CDR3 loop spans 14 amino acids. The CDR3 region is CSASRLQTNYGYTF. CDR3 bases: TGCAGTGCTAGTAGGTTGCAGACAAACTATGGCTACACCTTC.

This chain links TRBV6-5 with TRBJ1-1, with 9 bases fitting TRBD1. The CDR3 is 15 residues long. Germline V lookup: CDR1 MNHEY, CDR2 SVGAGI. J was trimmed by 5 bases and V by 6 bases; bases with no gene match: 10. CDR3 region: CASRGTGTGKTEAFF. CDR3 nucleotide sequence: TGTGCCAGCAGAGGGACCGGGACAGGGAAGACTGAAGCTTTCTTT.

On this clone itself: This specimen includes other DNA sequences encoding the same CDR3. The CDR3 spells CASSPGGEGTDTQYF. As DNA, the CDR3 is TGTGCCAGCTCACCAGGAGGGGAAGGGACAGATACGCAGTATTTT. This chain joins TRBV18 and TRBJ2-3; D possibly corresponds to TRBD2 (6 bases). The CDR3 has 15 residues. Trimming removed 2 bases at V and 3 bases at J, with 12 bases between. Germline CDR1 and CDR2: KGHSH and LQKENI.

V gene TRBV5-4 combines with J gene TRBJ1-3; 7 nucleotides agree with TRBD1. CDR1 is SGHNT and CDR2 is YYREEE in the germline V gene (reference sequence). There are 14 residues in the CDR3. The J segment lost 0 bases and the V segment lost 3 bases, leaving 0 bases of the junction unmatched. CDR3 nucleotide sequence: TGTGCCAGCAGCTGGGACAGCTCTGGAAACACCATATATTTT. Translated, it gives CASSWDSSGNTIYF.

This chain links TRBV6-2 or TRBV6-3 with TRBJ1-5, with 9 bases identical to TRBD1. Germline CDR1 is MNHEY and CDR2 is SVGEGT. V was clipped by 2 bases and J by 6 bases; unmatched bases: 8. This CDR3 has 16 amino acids. The chain's CDR3 is CASSYPGQGTSQPQHF. CDR3 DNA: TGTGCCAGCAGTTACCCGGGACAGGGAACGAGTCAGCCCCAGCATTTT.